These 5 T cell receptor beta chains came from one sample sequenced in a study of technical replicates of blood from a few donors. The data were produced by immunoSEQ multiplex PCR, yet TCRdb's version contains in-frame clones alone and is incomplete. The sample lists more than 70,000 clones, around 90% seen once, with about 0.27% in the top ten. The sequencing input was T cells isolated from PBMCs. These receptors came from a human donor in good health.

V and J are TRBV28 and TRBJ2-7; 10 positions match TRBD1. The CDR3 covers 16 residues. The germline CDR1 and CDR2 sequences are MDHEN and SYDVKM. V shed 4 bases, J shed 3 bases, and the junction held 9 bases outside the gene matches. This CDR3 is CASSSSADRGDYEQYF. DNA for the CDR3: TGTGCCAGCAGTTCATCGGCGGACAGGGGGGACTACGAGCAGTACTTC.

V usage is TRBV2 and J usage is TRBJ1-2; 10 bases match TRBD1. The CDR3 is 13 amino acids. Germline V lookup: CDR1 SNHLY, CDR2 FYNNEI. The ends lost 5 bases at V and 6 bases at J; junction bases unmatched: 3. CDR3 in DNA: TGTGCCAGCAGTACCGGGACAGGGGATGGCTACACCTTC. This translates into CASSTGTGDGYTF.

This chain uses TRBV11-2 with TRBJ1-5; 8 bases map to TRBD1. This CDR3 region has 16 residues. After removal of 2 bases from V and 6 bases from J, the junction contained 9 bases not matched to a gene. Germline loops: CDR1 SGHAT, CDR2 FQNNGV. CDR3 nucleotide sequence: TGTGCCAGCAGCTTATTTTCAGGGGGCTCTATTCAGCCCCAGCATTTT. Amino acid sequence: CASSLFSGGSIQPQHF. Together with reference TRBV11-2 and TRBJ1-5, the CDR3 gives the full variable domain: EAGVAQSPRYKIIEKRQSVAFWCNPISGHATLYWYQQILGQGPKLLIQFQNNGVVDDSQLPKDRFSAERLKGVDSTLKIQPAKLEDSAVYLCASSLFSGGSIQPQHFGDGTRLSIL.

The genes are TRBV7-3 and TRBJ2-5; 8 bases are shared with TRBD1. CDR3 length equals 15 residues. J lost 1 base, V lost 4 bases, and 5 bases had no gene match. Germline values: CDR1 SGHTA, CDR2 FQGTGA. CDR3 sequence: CASSSGQGPQETQYF. CDR3 nucleotide sequence: TGTGCCAGCAGCTCTGGACAGGGCCCCCAAGAGACCCAGTACTTC.

This sequence joins TRBV9 and TRBJ2-7; D uncertain. This CDR3 is built from 13 residues. Trimming left V 0 bases short and J 3 bases short, with 7 bases between. The germline gives CDR1 SGDLS, CDR2 YYNGEE. The CDR3 coding sequence is TGTGCCAGCAGCGTAGGACACAACTACGAGCAGTACTTC. It is translated as CASSVGHNYEQYF.